This TCR beta chain was identified during a study of blood T cell repertoires in COVID-19. Here immunoSEQ multiplex PCR was the method, and the copy in TCRdb shows in-frame clones only, minus some. The data contain approximately 270,000 clones, nearly 90% of them seen just once; the ten biggest clones take up 3%. CDR1 and CDR2 from the germline V gene are LGHDT and YNNKEL (reference sequence). CDR3 length equals 13 residues. The ends were cut back, 4 bases at V and 8 bases at J, with 13 bases in the middle. This chain connects TRBV3-1 (or the pseudogene TRBV3-2) to TRBJ2-3, with D unclear. This TCR was sampled from a man between 18 and 29 years old with active or convalescent COVID-19. Sequenced sample: peripheral blood. CDR3 residues: CASSPSEHGTQYF. Written as DNA, the CDR3 is TGTGCCAGCAGCCCGTCCGAGCACGGTACGCAGTATTTT.